This entry lists 31 T cell receptor beta chains sequenced from one sample in a study of radiotherapy plus CTLA-4 blockade in lung cancer. Sequencing used immunoSEQ multiplex PCR; TCRdb keeps in-frame clones, though not all of them. The sample carries more than 55,000 clones, around 80% recorded once. The sequencing used peripheral blood, collected from a patient treated with radiotherapy plus ipilimumab. These receptors all come from a human donor with non-small cell lung cancer who had a partial response to radiotherapy plus ipilimumab.

The chain recombines TRBV7-9 with TRBJ1-2; D uncertain. The CDR3 runs 12 residues. CDR1 is SEHNR and CDR2 is FQNEAQ in the germline V gene (reference sequence). V was trimmed by 3 bases and J by 7 bases, leaving 9 bases between them. The CDR3 coding sequence is TGTGCCAGCAGCTTCCGGTTTGGTGGCTACACCTTC. Protein product: CASSFRFGGYTF. Supplemented by reference TRBV7-9 and TRBJ1-2, the full variable domain reads DTGVSQNPRHKITKRGQNVTFRCDPISEHNRLYWYRQTLGQGPEFLTYFQNEAQLEKSRLLSDRFSAERPKGSFSTLEIQRTEQGDSAMYLCASSFRFGGYTFGSGTRLTVV.

The chain is built from TRBV2 and TRBJ1-2; TRBD1 aligns across 8 bases. The V segment lost 5 bases and the J segment 4 bases; nucleotides outside the gene matches: 3. The germline CDR1 and CDR2 sequences are SNHLY and FYNNEI. The CDR3 covers 13 residues. CDR3 amino acids: CASSPDRGYGYTF. CDR3 nucleotides: TGTGCCAGCAGTCCCGACAGGGGCTATGGCTACACCTTC.

The chain combines TRBV28 with TRBJ2-7, with 10 bases fitting TRBD2. This CDR3 is built from 14 residues. The trim removed 3 bases at V and 4 bases at J, leaving 3 bases unmatched. Germline V gives CDR1 MDHEN, CDR2 SYDVKM. Here the CDR3 reads CASSFLAGAYEQYF. The CDR3 DNA reads as TGTGCCAGCAGTTTCCTAGCGGGGGCGTACGAGCAGTACTTC.

The chain links TRBV15 to TRBJ1-4; 10 bases are shared with TRBD1. Per germline, CDR1 LNHNV and CDR2 YYDKDF (reference sequence). The CDR3 is 15 residues long. Trimming removed 3 bases from V and 6 bases from J; junction bases left unmatched: 4. CDR3 DNA sequence: TGTGCCACCAGCAGCCGGGACAGGGGTTATGAAAAACTGTTTTTT. It is translated as CATSSRDRGYEKLFF.

The chain employs TRBV27 and TRBJ2-1; tentatively, D is TRBD1 (5 bases). The CDR3 is 14 amino acids. V lost 0 bases, J lost 8 bases, and 11 bases lay in between. The V gene's germline CDR1 is MNHEY and CDR2 SMNVEV (reference sequence). The CDR3, as DNA: TGTGCCAGCAGTTTATCCCCTTGGGGCGATGAGCAGTTCTTC. It yields the protein CASSLSPWGDEQFF.

This clone was counted only a few times. The rearrangement links TRBV7-9 to TRBJ1-6, with D possibly matching TRBD1 (5 bases). The CDR3 loop spans 16 amino acids. Germline values: CDR1 SEHNR, CDR2 FQNEAQ (reference sequence). With 5 bases removed from V and 4 bases from J, the gap between germline ends came to 15 bases. DNA of the CDR3: TGTGCCAGCAGCCGAGGCGACAGTGTTTATAATTCACCCCTCCACTTT. Translated: CASSRGDSVYNSPLHF.

This chain links TRBV10-2 with TRBJ2-1; TRBD1 agrees at 8 bases. The V segment lost 7 bases and the J segment 10 bases; nucleotides outside the gene matches: 9. This CDR3 is built from 13 residues. CDR1 and CDR2 (germline): WSHSY, SAAADI. CDR3 bases: TGCGCCAGCAAGGCGGACAGGGCTGGAGAGCAGTTCTTC. Protein: CASKADRAGEQFF.

V gene TRBV30 combines with J gene TRBJ1-2, with D possibly TRBD1 on 6 matching bases. The CDR3 loop spans 15 amino acids. Germline CDR1 is GTSNPN and CDR2 is SVGIG (reference sequence). V lost 0 bases to trimming and J lost 0 bases, with 11 bases between them. The CDR3 region has the DNA TGTGCCTGGAGTGTCCTTAGGGGGTCTAACTATGGCTACACCTTC. Its translation: CAWSVLRGSNYGYTF.

The gene calls are TRBV30 and TRBJ2-5, with D perhaps TRBD2 (6 bases). Germline V gene lookup returns CDR1 GTSNPN and CDR2 SVGIG (reference sequence). There are 15 residues in the CDR3. With 4 bases removed from V and 1 base from J, the gap between germline ends came to 16 bases. CDR3 nucleotides: TGTGCCTGGAAGGTAGGGCTAGCGATCCAAGAGACCCAGTACTTC. Amino acid sequence: CAWKVGLAIQETQYF.

This chain's CDR3 is CASSYRRNTEAFF. CDR3 bases: TGTGCCAGCAGTTACAGGAGGAACACTGAAGCTTTCTTT. V gene TRBV6-5 combines with J gene TRBJ1-1; no clear D. The length of the CDR3 is 13 residues. Per germline, CDR1 MNHEY and CDR2 SVGAGI. Trimming stripped 2 bases from V and 1 base from J, with 5 bases between.

The J gene is TRBJ2-7, the V gene TRBV19; 7 bases match TRBD1. The ends lost 4 bases at V and 6 bases at J; junction bases unmatched: 6. CDR3 length: 13 amino acids. The V gene's germline CDR1 is LNHDA and CDR2 SQIVND (reference sequence). The CDR3 DNA reads TGTGCCAGTAGTACCAAGACAGGGACCGAGCAGTACTTC. Its translation is CASSTKTGTEQYF.

The chain uses TRBV6-5 and TRBJ1-1; D perhaps matches TRBD1 (6 bases). This CDR3 has 15 residues. Germline CDR1 MNHEY, CDR2 SVGAGI. The V end was cut by 5 bases, the J end by 6 bases, with 19 bases between. The CDR3, as DNA: TGTGCCAGCAGTGGATTACCGGGACAAACCTCTGAAGCTTTCTTT. Translated: CASSGLPGQTSEAFF.

The chain uses TRBV2 and TRBJ1-1; 9 bases line up with TRBD1. There are 15 residues in the CDR3. CDR1 SNHLY and CDR2 FYNNEI come from the germline V gene. With 6 bases clipped from V and 5 bases from J, the junction kept 10 bases outside the gene matches. The DNA for the CDR3 is TGTGCCAGCAGCCCCGGGACAGGGTTACGGACTGAAGCTTTCTTT. Translated: CASSPGTGLRTEAFF.

This clone appeared a few times. This sequence joins TRBV6-1 and TRBJ1-5, with 7 positions matching TRBD1. V was pared by 7 bases and J by 4 bases, with 10 bases of the junction left unmatched. CDR1 is MNHNS, CDR2 SASEGT, per germline. The CDR3 has 15 residues. CDR3 DNA: TGTGCCAGCATTGGCGCAGGGGGGATGAATCAGCCCCAGCATTTT. This codes for CASIGAGGMNQPQHF.

The CDR3 region has the DNA TGCGCCAGCAGCCAAGATTTGACAGGGGGAGGGTATGGCTACACCTTC. This translates into CASSQDLTGGGYGYTF. The rearrangement uses TRBV4-1 and TRBJ1-2, with TRBD1 matching over 9 bases. Germline V gene data show CDR1 as MGHRA and CDR2 as YSYEKL. This CDR3 spans 16 amino acids. J was trimmed by 5 bases and V by 0 bases; bases with no gene match: 7.

The genes are TRBV7-9 and TRBJ1-2; tentative D call: TRBD1 (6 bases). The V gene's germline CDR1 is SEHNR and CDR2 FQNEAQ (reference sequence). V was shortened by 11 bases and J by 3 bases, with 19 bases between the two germline ends. The CDR3 runs 14 residues. In DNA form, the CDR3 reads TGTGCCGGAGCGGGGGCGGGACTGCACTATGGCTACACCTTC. This gives the protein CAGAGAGLHYGYTF. Full variable domain (outside the CDR3, taken from reference TRBV7-9 and TRBJ1-2): DTGVSQNPRHKITKRGQNVTFRCDPISEHNRLYWYRQTLGQGPEFLTYFQNEAQLEKSRLLSDRFSAERPKGSFSTLEIQRTEQGDSAMYLCAGAGAGLHYGYTFGSGTRLTVV.

The chain employs TRBV4-3 and TRBJ2-7; D remains unclear. V dropped 0 bases and J dropped 1 base, with 10 bases sitting between them. CDR3 length equals 15 residues. Per germline, CDR1 LGHNA and CDR2 YSLEER. The CDR3 reads CASSQDWQASYEQYF. The CDR3 nucleotides are TGCGCCAGCAGCCAAGATTGGCAGGCTTCCTACGAGCAGTACTTC.

This clone was recorded only once. The chain joins TRBV5-6 to TRBJ2-5, with TRBD2 matching over 8 bases. V was clipped by 4 bases and J by 5 bases; unmatched bases: 10. The CDR3 has 15 residues. CDR1 is SGHDT, CDR2 YYEEEE, per germline. CDR3 nucleotide sequence: TGTGCCAGCAGCCCCGGGACTAGGAAGGATGAGACCCAGTACTTC. It codes for CASSPGTRKDETQYF.

The chain couples TRBV4-1 to TRBJ1-5; TRBD1 matches at 7 bases. J gave up 2 bases and V 3 bases, and 1 base lay outside the gene matches. The CDR3 consists of 14 residues. CDR1 and CDR2 from the germline V gene are MGHRA and YSYEKL. CDR3 DNA sequence: TGCGCCAGCAGCCACGGACAGGGCAATCAGCCCCAGCATTTT. Its protein product is CASSHGQGNQPQHF.

This clone occurred a few times. The chain uses TRBV6-4 and TRBJ2-5; 12 nucleotides line up with TRBD1. Germline V lookup: CDR1 MRHNA, CDR2 SNTAGT. CDR3 length: 20 amino acids. Unmatched junction bases numbered 17, after V lost 5 bases and J lost 1 base. The CDR3: CASSPSAGTGGRASQETQYF. DNA of the CDR3: TGTGCCAGCAGTCCATCAGCCGGGACAGGGGGCCGCGCTAGCCAAGAGACCCAGTACTTC.

This chain joins TRBV29-1 and TRBJ1-5; the D gene is possibly TRBD1 (6 bases). The CDR3 has 13 amino acids. Trimming left V 2 bases short and J 4 bases short, with 9 bases between. Germline loops: CDR1 SQVTM, CDR2 ANQGSEA. CDR3 loop: CSVEQGPNQPQHF. The CDR3 DNA reads TGCAGCGTTGAACAGGGGCCGAATCAGCCCCAGCATTTT.

This chain links TRBV5-1 with TRBJ1-2, with D tentatively TRBD1 (5 bases). The CDR3 consists of 15 residues. Germline CDR1 and CDR2: SGHRS and YFSETQ. Trimming removed 1 base at V and 7 bases at J, with 17 bases between. The CDR3, as DNA: TGCGCCAGCAGCTTGTTGGCGCAGGGTCCCTCTGGCTACACCTTC. Translation gives CASSLLAQGPSGYTF.

This clone was counted a few times. This chain links TRBV9 with TRBJ2-5; 13 bases line up with TRBD2. This CDR3 comprises 18 residues. V gave up 0 bases and J gave up 2 bases; unmatched junction bases: 7. Germline lookup yields CDR1 SGDLS and CDR2 YYNGEE. The CDR3 DNA is TGTGCCAGCAGCGTAGCGTGGGGGACTAGCGGGGTGCAAGAGACCCAGTACTTC. Protein sequence: CASSVAWGTSGVQETQYF.

This rearrangement joins TRBV6-5 to TRBJ2-7; D may be TRBD2 (6 bases). Trimming removed 2 bases at V and 6 bases at J, with 17 bases between. The length of the CDR3 is 15 residues. The germline gives CDR1 MNHEY, CDR2 SVGAGI. CDR3 sequence (DNA): TGTGCCAGCAGTTACCATCCGGGACTCCAGGGCGAGCAGTACTTC. Its translation: CASSYHPGLQGEQYF.

This chain joins TRBV7-6 and TRBJ2-2; D is possibly TRBD1 (6 bases). Germline-derived CDR1 and CDR2 are SGHVS and FNYEAQ. Trimming left V 5 bases short and J 0 bases short, with 13 bases between. CDR3 length: 16 amino acids. CDR3 residues: CASSVTGIANTGELFF. The CDR3 coding sequence is TGTGCCAGCAGCGTCACAGGGATCGCGAACACCGGGGAGCTGTTTTTT. Drawing the rest from reference TRBV7-6 and TRBJ2-2, the complete variable domain is GAGVSQSPRYKVTKRGQDVALRCDPISGHVSLYWYRQALGQGPEFLTYFNYEAQQDKSGLPNDRFSAERPEGSISTLTIQRTEQRDSAMYRCASSVTGIANTGELFFGEGSRLTVL.

In its sample, this clone was seen once. The rearrangement links TRBV25-1 to TRBJ1-1, with 7 bases matching TRBD1. Germline CDR1 reads MGHDK; CDR2 reads SYGVNS. Trimming cost V 7 bases and J 7 bases; bases outside gene matches: 9. The CDR3 spans 13 residues. The CDR3, as DNA: TGTGCCAGCATTATTGCAGGGGGGAATGAAGCTTTCTTT. This sequence encodes CASIIAGGNEAFF.

The genes are TRBV7-6 and TRBJ2-3; a possible D gene is TRBD1 (5 bases). The germline gives CDR1 SGHVS, CDR2 FNYEAQ. This CDR3 comprises 14 residues. The V end was cut by 4 bases, the J end by 2 bases, with 10 bases between. The CDR3 nucleotides read TGTGCCAGCAGCTCGCGGACATCCACAGATACGCAGTATTTT. Translated: CASSSRTSTDTQYF.

The genes are TRBV7-2 and TRBJ1-1, with 7 bases matching TRBD1. The CDR3 consists of 15 residues. The junction had 9 bases not matched to a gene; V was cut back by 4 bases and J by 4 bases. Germline-derived CDR1 and CDR2 are SGHTA and FQGNSA. The CDR3 loop is CASSSLNRGGTEAFF. In nucleotides, the CDR3 is TGTGCCAGCAGCTCGTTAAACAGGGGAGGCACTGAAGCTTTCTTT.

The chain joins TRBV7-9 to TRBJ2-7; 10 positions match TRBD2. Per germline, CDR1 SEHNR and CDR2 FQNEAQ (reference sequence). The V segment lost 7 bases and the J segment 7 bases; nucleotides outside the gene matches: 13. CDR3 length: 15 amino acids. CDR3 region: CASIPAGGTFWEQYF. The CDR3 DNA reads as TGTGCCAGCATCCCAGCGGGGGGGACTTTTTGGGAGCAGTACTTC.

J is TRBJ1-3 and V is TRBV7-9, with TRBD1 matching 11 bases. In germline, CDR1 is SEHNR, CDR2 FQNEAQ (reference sequence). V was clipped by 5 bases and J by 0 bases; unmatched bases: 12. The CDR3 runs 19 residues. CDR3 sequence reads: CASSASAGTGGSSGNTIYF. In DNA form, the CDR3 reads TGTGCCAGCAGCGCCTCCGCAGGGACAGGGGGTTCCTCTGGAAACACCATATATTTT.

This chain joins TRBV11-2 and TRBJ2-2, with 11 bases aligning to TRBD2. After removal of 4 bases from V and 6 bases from J, the junction contained 7 bases not matched to a gene. This CDR3 region has 16 residues. Germline loops: CDR1 SGHAT, CDR2 FQNNGV. The CDR3 nucleotides are TGTGCCAGCAGCTCCCTTAGCGGGGGGGCCCCCGGGGAGCTGTTTTTT. It yields the protein CASSSLSGGAPGELFF.